This T cell receptor (beta chain) stems from a study of blood T cell repertoires in COVID-19. Unmatched junction bases numbered 6, after V lost 2 bases and J lost 1 base. The CDR3 contains 17 residues. CDR1 is MNHEY, CDR2 SVGEGT, per germline. The count of this clone is one. The authors' processing: Researchers report that nucleated cell counts were estimated from reference gene primer amplification. Sequencing used immunoSEQ multiplex PCR; TCRdb keeps in-frame clones, though not all of them. V and J calls and clone size are as listed in that table; D and trimming were resolved from the DNA. The sample comprises some 200,000 clones, 75% to 85% of which are singletons, and approximately 2.3% rests with the top ten.

The chain uses TRBV6-2 or TRBV6-3 and TRBJ1-5, with TRBD1 matching 9 bases. Specimen: peripheral blood. This sequence originates from a woman in her 70s with COVID-19, enrolled during active disease. CDR3 sequence (DNA): TGTGCCAGCAGTTACAGGGGACAGGGTGTGAGCAATCAGCCCCAGCATTTT. Its translation is CASSYRGQGVSNQPQHF.